The rows below give T cell receptor beta chains drawn from one sample of a study of T cell repertoires in cytomegalovirus infection. A single record per CDR3 protein comes from TCRdb applying MiXCR to the reads. The sample has about 470,000 distinct CDR3 sequences, more than 40% seen once. These receptors are not linked to any known antigen. Sequenced material: cultured PBMCs, taken from culture after CMV antigen stimulation. These receptors were collected from a human donor in good health (CMV status not recorded). Some clones in this sample may be carry-over from other donors' samples. Both conserved end residues are part of each CDR3. The D gene is left open where the match is weak. Part of the rows lack a size; the others show once, few, many or a class for expanded clones.

d_call: TRBD2
v_call: TRBV7-2
j_call: TRBJ2-7
clone_size: .
cdr3_nt: TGTGCCAGCACCAATATGCGCCGGGAGGAAAAGTACGAGCAGTACTTC
cdr3_aa: CASTNMRREEKYEQYF

d_call: .
v_call: TRBV19
j_call: TRBJ1-1
clone_size: .
cdr3_nt: TGTGCCAGTAGTATATCTTGGTATCGGAACATGAACACTGAAGCTTTCTTT
cdr3_aa: CASSISWYRNMNTEAFF

d_call: .
v_call: TRBV7-9
j_call: TRBJ2-1
clone_size: few
cdr3_nt: TGTGCCAGCAGCTCCCCAACTGGCGGGGCCACCTACAATGAGCAGTTCTTC
cdr3_aa: CASSSPTGGATYNEQFF

d_call: .
v_call: TRBV20-1
j_call: TRBJ1-2
clone_size: .
cdr3_nt: TGCAGTGCTCGCGGGGGTTTAGCTAACTATGGCTACACCTTC
cdr3_aa: CSARGGLANYGYTF

d_call: TRBD2
v_call: TRBV12-3/TRBV12-4
j_call: TRBJ2-3
clone_size: few
cdr3_nt: TGTGCCAGCAGCCCGCCGGGACTACCATTGGATACGCAGTATTTT
cdr3_aa: CASSPPGLPLDTQYF

d_call: .
v_call: TRBV10-3
j_call: TRBJ1-5
clone_size: .
cdr3_nt: TGTGCCATCAGTGAACCTACTCAGGGTCAGCCCCAGCATTTT
cdr3_aa: CAISEPTQGQPQHF

d_call: TRBD2
v_call: TRBV7-2
j_call: TRBJ2-3
clone_size: .
cdr3_nt: TGTGCCAGCAGCCGAACTAGCGGCACAGATACGCAGTATTTT
cdr3_aa: CASSRTSGTDTQYF

d_call: .
v_call: TRBV4-1
j_call: TRBJ2-7
clone_size: few
cdr3_nt: TGCGCCAGCAGCCAGCAGACAGGCCGCTCCTACGAGCAGTACTTC
cdr3_aa: CASSQQTGRSYEQYF

d_call: .
v_call: TRBV7-2
j_call: TRBJ2-5
clone_size: few
cdr3_nt: TGTGCCAGCAGCTTAAACGGGGGGCACCAAGAGACCCAGTACTTC
cdr3_aa: CASSLNGGHQETQYF

d_call: .
v_call: TRBV19
j_call: TRBJ2-7
clone_size: .
cdr3_nt: TGTGCCAGTAGTTCCGGTACGCTCTACGAGCAGTACTTC
cdr3_aa: CASSSGTLYEQYF

d_call: .
v_call: TRBV12-3/TRBV12-4
j_call: TRBJ1-3
clone_size: .
cdr3_nt: TGTGCCAGCAACCCCTCTGGAAACACCATATATTTT
cdr3_aa: CASNPSGNTIYF

d_call: .
v_call: TRBV7-6
j_call: TRBJ1-6
clone_size: few
cdr3_nt: TGTGCCAGCAGCCAAGACAGGACACCCCTCCACTTT
cdr3_aa: CASSQDRTPLHF

d_call: TRBD1
v_call: TRBV4-1
j_call: TRBJ1-2
clone_size: few
cdr3_nt: TGCGCCAGCAGACTCGGCTTAGGACAGGGGAGGCGGTATGGCTACACCTTC
cdr3_aa: CASRLGLGQGRRYGYTF

d_call: .
v_call: TRBV27
j_call: TRBJ2-4
clone_size: few
cdr3_nt: TGTGCCAGCAGTCCTTTGGACTCTCTAGCCAAAAACATTCAGTACTTC
cdr3_aa: CASSPLDSLAKNIQYF

d_call: .
v_call: TRBV20-1
j_call: TRBJ1-4
clone_size: few
cdr3_nt: TGCAGTGCCCCGCAGGATGAAAAACTGTTTTTT
cdr3_aa: CSAPQDEKLFF

d_call: .
v_call: TRBV6-6
j_call: TRBJ2-5
clone_size: .
cdr3_nt: TGTGCCAGCAGTGTAATAGGGGGGGAGACCCAGTACTTC
cdr3_aa: CASSVIGGETQYF

d_call: TRBD1
v_call: TRBV7-2
j_call: TRBJ2-3
clone_size: few
cdr3_nt: TGTGCCAGCAGCTTAGCGCACACAGGGGTGGCAGATACGCAGTATTTT
cdr3_aa: CASSLAHTGVADTQYF

d_call: .
v_call: TRBV29-1
j_call: TRBJ2-3
clone_size: few
cdr3_nt: TGCAGCGTTCTAGGGGGGGATACGCAGTATTTT
cdr3_aa: CSVLGGDTQYF

d_call: .
v_call: TRBV3-1
j_call: TRBJ2-4
clone_size: .
cdr3_nt: TGTGCCAGCAGCCGGGGGGACAAAAACATTCAGTACTTC
cdr3_aa: CASSRGDKNIQYF

d_call: .
v_call: TRBV19
j_call: TRBJ2-3
clone_size: .
cdr3_nt: TGTGCCAGTGGACTGAATCGGGGCACAGATACGCAGTATTTT
cdr3_aa: CASGLNRGTDTQYF

d_call: TRBD1
v_call: TRBV7-6
j_call: TRBJ2-5
clone_size: few
cdr3_nt: TGTGCCAGCAGCTGGGGACAGGGGTTGGCCACGTACTTC
cdr3_aa: CASSWGQGLATYF

d_call: TRBD2
v_call: TRBV2
j_call: TRBJ2-3
clone_size: few
cdr3_nt: TGTGCCAGCGCCCTAGCGGACTTCGGGAATACGCAGTATTTT
cdr3_aa: CASALADFGNTQYF

d_call: .
v_call: TRBV7-8
j_call: TRBJ2-7
clone_size: .
cdr3_nt: TGTGCCAGCAGCTTATATGACGGATACGAGCAGTACTTC
cdr3_aa: CASSLYDGYEQYF

d_call: .
v_call: TRBV25-1
j_call: TRBJ2-5
clone_size: once
cdr3_nt: TGTGCCAGCAGTGAAGCCGCGGTTGGAGCGGGTGGTCAGGAGACCCAGTACTTC
cdr3_aa: CASSEAAVGAGGQETQYF

d_call: .
v_call: TRBV19
j_call: TRBJ1-2
clone_size: .
cdr3_nt: TGTGCCAGTAGTATAGAGGCCCGAGCTGGCTACACCTTC
cdr3_aa: CASSIEARAGYTF

d_call: TRBD2
v_call: TRBV6-1
j_call: TRBJ2-1
clone_size: once
cdr3_nt: TGTGCCAGCAGTGAACTAGCGGATGAGCAGTTCTTC
cdr3_aa: CASSELADEQFF

d_call: .
v_call: TRBV7-2
j_call: TRBJ2-5
clone_size: .
cdr3_nt: TGTGCCAGCAGCTTAGATCCAGGGGGGGGGGAGACCCAGTACTTC
cdr3_aa: CASSLDPGGGETQYF

d_call: TRBD2
v_call: TRBV10-2
j_call: TRBJ2-3
clone_size: .
cdr3_nt: TGCGCCAGCAGAGACGTAGCGGGAGGGTCCGGAGATACGCAGTATTTT
cdr3_aa: CASRDVAGGSGDTQYF

d_call: TRBD2
v_call: TRBV2
j_call: TRBJ2-1
clone_size: .
cdr3_nt: TGTGCCAGCAGTCGAGTACCGGGACTAGGAATAAATGAGCAGTTCTTC
cdr3_aa: CASSRVPGLGINEQFF

d_call: TRBD1
v_call: TRBV20-1
j_call: TRBJ2-1
clone_size: .
cdr3_nt: TGCAGTGCTATCCCGGGACAGGGTCCCCCGTACAATGAGCAGTTCTTC
cdr3_aa: CSAIPGQGPPYNEQFF

d_call: TRBD1
v_call: TRBV7-2
j_call: TRBJ1-3
clone_size: once
cdr3_nt: TGTGCCAGCAGCTTAGACAGGGGGTGGAACACCATATATTTT
cdr3_aa: CASSLDRGWNTIYF

d_call: .
v_call: TRBV6-1
j_call: TRBJ1-1
clone_size: .
cdr3_nt: TGTGCCAGCAGTGAAGCGTTCAGGGGCCGGAACACTGAAGCTTTCTTT
cdr3_aa: CASSEAFRGRNTEAFF

d_call: TRBD2
v_call: TRBV10-3
j_call: TRBJ2-3
clone_size: .
cdr3_nt: TGTGCCATCAGTGGGTGGACTAGCGGGAGGGTAGATACGCAGTATTTT
cdr3_aa: CAISGWTSGRVDTQYF

d_call: TRBD1
v_call: TRBV6-5
j_call: TRBJ2-3
clone_size: few
cdr3_nt: TGTGCCAGCAGAGGGGGCTATGGCACAGATACGCAGTATTTT
cdr3_aa: CASRGGYGTDTQYF

d_call: TRBD1
v_call: TRBV7-9
j_call: TRBJ2-1
clone_size: .
cdr3_nt: TGTGCCAGCAGCCCAGATCCGGGAAAGGGACAGGGGGATTACAATGAGCAGTTCTTC
cdr3_aa: CASSPDPGKGQGDYNEQFF

d_call: TRBD2
v_call: TRBV6-8
j_call: TRBJ2-1
clone_size: once
cdr3_nt: TGTGCCAGCAGTACCCAGCGGGGGGGCCCCAATGAGCAGTTCTTC
cdr3_aa: CASSTQRGGPNEQFF

d_call: .
v_call: TRBV28
j_call: TRBJ1-1
clone_size: .
cdr3_nt: TGTGCCAGCAGTTTAGGTCCAGGGGTAAGCACTGAAGCTTTCTTT
cdr3_aa: CASSLGPGVSTEAFF

d_call: TRBD1
v_call: TRBV6-2/TRBV6-3
j_call: TRBJ2-3
clone_size: .
cdr3_nt: TGTGCCAGCAGGAAGACAGGGCTCGCAGATACGCAGTATTTT
cdr3_aa: CASRKTGLADTQYF

d_call: .
v_call: TRBV7-2
j_call: TRBJ2-3
clone_size: many
cdr3_nt: TGTGCCAGCAGCTTAGCGGAGGTGTTAGATACGCAGTATTTT
cdr3_aa: CASSLAEVLDTQYF

d_call: TRBD1
v_call: TRBV19
j_call: TRBJ1-6
clone_size: .
cdr3_nt: TGTGCGACAGGGGGAACGACCTATAATTCACCCCTCCACTTT
cdr3_aa: CATGGTTYNSPLHF

d_call: TRBD2
v_call: TRBV7-2
j_call: TRBJ2-7
clone_size: once
cdr3_nt: TGTGCCAGCAGCAAGAGACTAGCGGGGGACTACGAGCAGTACTTC
cdr3_aa: CASSKRLAGDYEQYF

d_call: .
v_call: TRBV12-3/TRBV12-4
j_call: TRBJ1-2
clone_size: few
cdr3_nt: TGTGCCAGCAGTTTAGCGGGGACACCTATCGGCTACACCTTC
cdr3_aa: CASSLAGTPIGYTF